This T cell receptor (beta chain) was identified in a study of T cell responses to AZD1222 COVID-19 vaccine. Assay used: immunoSEQ multiplex PCR; TCRdb lists only in-frame clones, some missing. The sample consists of around 160,000 clones, about 93% of them appearing once. With 7 bases clipped from V and 0 bases from J, the junction kept 11 bases outside the gene matches. Germline lookup yields CDR1 LNHNV and CDR2 YYDKDF (reference sequence). The CDR3 length is 16 residues. The chain is built from TRBV15 and TRBJ1-2, with 7 bases identical to TRBD1. The sequence derives from an adult in good health. The specimen comprised peripheral blood, sampled on day 0 of MenACWY control vaccination. CDR3 sequence reads: CATKRPGGTANYGYTF. The CDR3 region has the DNA TGTGCCACCAAAAGGCCAGGGGGGACTGCTAACTATGGCTACACCTTC. The full variable domain, in which reference TRBV15 and TRBJ1-2 provide the parts outside the CDR3, is DAMVIQNPRYQVTQFGKPVTLSCSQTLNHNVMYWYQQKSSQAPKLLFHYYDKDFNNEADTPDNFQSRRPNTSFCFLDIRSPGLGDTAMYLCATKRPGGTANYGYTFGSGTRLTVV.